Listed below are T cell receptor beta chains from one sample, sequenced in a study of breast tumors, draining lymph nodes, adjacent tissues. TCRdb re-called the multiplex PCR reads through MiXCR, storing one row per CDR3 protein. The sample includes about 31,000 distinct CDR3 sequences, 63% of them seen just once. Sequenced sample: breast tumor tissue. Receptors originate from a female donor with breast cancer. Some clones in this sample may be carry-over from other donors' samples. Each CDR3 is given with its conserved first and last residue. The order of the fields is clone size, V gene, J gene, D gene, CDR3 protein, CDR3 DNA. D genes are given only for firm matches. Size is stated for part of the rows, as once, few or many counts, or as a class when the clone is expanded.

size: once
V: TRBV20-1
J: TRBJ2-1
D: TRBD2
CDR3: CSARLAGGNEQFF
DNA: TGCAGTGCCCGACTAGCGGGGGGGAATGAGCAGTTCTTC

size: many
V: TRBV6-6
J: TRBJ1-2
D: -
CDR3: CASSYRGDEYGYTF
DNA: TGTGCCAGCAGTTATCGGGGGGATGAGTATGGCTACACCTTC

size: few
V: TRBV6-6
J: TRBJ1-2
D: -
CDR3: CASSPRGPDYGYTF
DNA: TGTGCCAGCAGCCCCCGGGGCCCAGACTATGGCTACACCTTC

size: -
V: TRBV29-1
J: TRBJ2-5
D: TRBD2
CDR3: CSVGGLAGAYQETQYF
DNA: TGCAGCGTTGGGGGACTAGCGGGGGCGTACCAAGAGACCCAGTACTTC

size: -
V: TRBV5-1
J: TRBJ1-6
D: -
CDR3: CASSLGSGNSPLHF
DNA: TGCGCCAGCAGCTTGGGATCCGGGAATTCCCCCCTCCACTTT

size: -
V: TRBV2
J: TRBJ2-1
D: -
CDR3: CASSGYFSLYNEQFF
DNA: TGTGCCAGCAGTGGGTACTTCTCCCTCTACAATGAGCAGTTCTTC

size: -
V: TRBV6-5
J: TRBJ2-7
D: -
CDR3: CASSGGGQKGEQYF
DNA: TGTGCCAGCAGTGGGGGCGGGCAGAAGGGCGAGCAGTACTTC

size: -
V: TRBV20-1
J: TRBJ1-3
D: TRBD1
CDR3: CSARDLRQGSNTIYF
DNA: TGCAGTGCTAGAGATTTGCGACAGGGGTCAAACACCATATATTTT

size: -
V: TRBV7-2
J: TRBJ2-3
D: TRBD2
CDR3: CASSYGTRLSTADTQYF
DNA: TGTGCCAGCAGCTACGGGACTAGGCTTTCCACGGCAGATACGCAGTATTTT

size: -
V: TRBV7-2
J: TRBJ2-3
D: TRBD1
CDR3: CASSLAGQGTDTQYF
DNA: TGTGCCAGCAGCTTGGCGGGACAGGGGACAGATACGCAGTATTTT

size: -
V: TRBV18
J: TRBJ2-7
D: TRBD1
CDR3: CASSPDRGRSYEQYF
DNA: TGTGCCAGCTCACCGGACAGGGGAAGGTCCTACGAGCAGTACTTC

size: -
V: TRBV2
J: TRBJ1-2
D: -
CDR3: CANSPTERPGGYTF
DNA: TGTGCCAACAGTCCTACAGAGCGCCCGGGAGGCTACACCTTC

size: -
V: TRBV29-1
J: TRBJ2-2
D: TRBD2
CDR3: CSVEGNAGTSGRAGELFF
DNA: TGCAGCGTTGAAGGGAACGCCGGGACTAGCGGGAGAGCTGGGGAGCTGTTTTTT

size: -
V: TRBV20-1
J: TRBJ1-2
D: -
CDR3: CSVLPTSSIHGYTF
DNA: TGCAGTGTCCTACCGACGAGCTCAATCCATGGCTACACCTTC

size: medium-sized
V: TRBV7-8
J: TRBJ2-7
D: TRBD1
CDR3: CASSLSGTVGYEQYF
DNA: TGTGCCAGCAGCTTATCGGGGACAGTCGGCTACGAGCAGTACTTC

size: once
V: TRBV6-1
J: TRBJ2-3
D: -
CDR3: CASSATRTDTQYF
DNA: TGTGCCAGCAGCGCAACTCGCACAGATACGCAGTATTTT

size: -
V: TRBV18
J: TRBJ1-1
D: -
CDR3: CASSTQGLNTEAFF
DNA: TGTGCCAGCTCAACACAGGGTCTGAACACTGAAGCTTTCTTT

size: few
V: TRBV2
J: TRBJ1-6
D: -
CDR3: CASSAAQSLSYNSPLHF
DNA: TGTGCCAGCAGTGCCGCACAGAGCCTCTCCTATAATTCACCCCTCCACTTT

size: many
V: TRBV20-1
J: TRBJ2-6
D: TRBD1
CDR3: CSARGRDRIISGANVLTF
DNA: TGCAGTGCTAGAGGCCGGGACAGGATTATCTCTGGGGCCAACGTCCTGACTTTC

size: -
V: TRBV20-1
J: TRBJ1-5
D: -
CDR3: CSARRTPKGESSNQPQHF
DNA: TGCAGTGCTAGGAGGACACCCAAAGGGGAAAGCAGCAATCAGCCCCAGCATTTT

size: many
V: TRBV9
J: TRBJ2-1
D: TRBD2
CDR3: CASSQRGGGGALNEQFF
DNA: TGTGCCAGCAGTCAGCGGGGAGGCGGGGGGGCCTTGAATGAGCAGTTCTTC

size: -
V: TRBV29-1
J: TRBJ1-2
D: -
CDR3: CSVLGSGYGYTF
DNA: TGCAGCGTCCTCGGCAGTGGCTATGGCTACACCTTC

size: once
V: TRBV19
J: TRBJ1-4
D: -
CDR3: CACRPDNEKLFF
DNA: TGTGCCTGTAGGCCGGACAATGAAAAACTGTTTTTT

size: -
V: TRBV29-1
J: TRBJ2-1
D: -
CDR3: CSVEPSSYNEQFF
DNA: TGCAGCGTTGAACCGAGCTCCTACAATGAGCAGTTCTTC

size: once
V: TRBV7-9
J: TRBJ2-2
D: -
CDR3: CASLGQNTGELFF
DNA: TGTGCCAGCTTGGGGCAGAACACCGGGGAGCTGTTTTTT

size: -
V: TRBV28
J: TRBJ2-7
D: -
CDR3: CASRQTMLYEQYF
DNA: TGTGCCAGTCGACAGACTATGTTGTACGAGCAGTACTTC

size: few
V: TRBV5-6
J: TRBJ1-1
D: -
CDR3: CASSLYGTSRKDTEAFF
DNA: TGTGCCAGCAGCTTGTACGGGACATCCAGGAAGGACACTGAAGCTTTCTTT

size: -
V: TRBV20-1
J: TRBJ2-7
D: -
CDR3: CVLLCQRLGEQYF
DNA: -

size: -
V: TRBV7-9
J: TRBJ1-2
D: -
CDR3: CASSPTGNYGYTF
DNA: TGTGCCAGCAGTCCTACAGGAAACTATGGCTACACCTTC

size: -
V: TRBV7-9
J: TRBJ2-5
D: TRBD1
CDR3: CASSLTRDRGFQETQYF
DNA: TGTGCCAGCAGCTTAACCAGGGACAGGGGGTTCCAAGAGACCCAGTACTTC

size: many
V: TRBV6-5
J: TRBJ2-1
D: TRBD1
CDR3: CASSHSGQEQFF
DNA: TGTGCCAGCAGTCACTCCGGACAGGAACAGTTCTTC

size: -
V: TRBV11-2
J: TRBJ2-3
D: TRBD2
CDR3: CASRRGLAGPGDTQYF
DNA: TGTGCCAGCAGACGAGGACTAGCGGGACCTGGAGATACGCAGTATTTT

size: -
V: TRBV19
J: TRBJ1-5
D: -
CDR3: CASSTDRDQPQHF
DNA: TGTGCCAGTAGTACCGACAGAGATCAGCCCCAGCATTTT

size: -
V: TRBV20-1
J: TRBJ2-7
D: -
CDR3: CSARDLGTGGHYEQYF
DNA: TGCAGTGCTAGAGATCTCGGGACTGGAGGTCACTACGAGCAGTACTTC

size: many
V: TRBV12-3/TRBV12-4
J: TRBJ2-3
D: -
CDR3: CASSQGSSTDTQYF
DNA: TGTGCCAGCAGCCAAGGATCTAGCACAGATACGCAGTATTTT

size: -
V: TRBV9
J: TRBJ1-6
D: -
CDR3: CASSVDRNSPLHF
DNA: TGTGCCAGCAGCGTAGACAGAAATTCACCCCTCCACTTT

size: -
V: TRBV12-3/TRBV12-4
J: TRBJ1-5
D: -
CDR3: CAGSFRTRFQGPGSNQPQHF
DNA: TGTGCCGGCAGTTTCCGCACCAGATTCCAGGGGCCTGGTAGCAATCAGCCCCAGCATTTT

size: -
V: TRBV2
J: TRBJ2-3
D: -
CDR3: CASLPFSTDTQYF
DNA: TGTGCCAGCCTTCCTTTCAGCACAGATACGCAGTATTTT

size: -
V: TRBV5-1
J: TRBJ2-7
D: -
CDR3: CASSVGPGAREQYF
DNA: TGTGCCAGCAGCGTGGGACCAGGGGCGCGGGAGCAGTACTTC

size: -
V: TRBV5-1
J: TRBJ2-7
D: TRBD1
CDR3: CASSLGDRAYEQYF
DNA: TGCGCCAGCAGCTTGGGGGACAGAGCCTACGAGCAGTACTTC

size: -
V: TRBV6-1
J: TRBJ2-7
D: -
CDR3: CASRPDRRGPYEQYF
DNA: TGTGCCAGCAGACCCGACAGGAGAGGGCCCTACGAGCAGTACTTC

size: -
V: TRBV20-1
J: TRBJ2-3
D: TRBD2
CDR3: CSAMRTSGREDTQYF
DNA: TGCAGTGCTATGCGGACTAGCGGGAGGGAAGATACGCAGTATTTT

size: -
V: TRBV5-1
J: TRBJ1-2
D: -
CDR3: CASSQQGFYGYTF
DNA: TGCGCCAGCAGCCAACAGGGATTTTATGGCTACACCTTC

size: -
V: TRBV7-9
J: TRBJ2-7
D: TRBD2
CDR3: CASSARLAGYEQYF
DNA: TGTGCCAGCAGCGCCCGACTAGCGGGCTACGAGCAGTACTTC

size: many
V: TRBV6-2/TRBV6-3
J: TRBJ2-6
D: TRBD1
CDR3: CASFGEGASGANVLTF
DNA: TGTGCCAGCTTCGGAGAGGGGGCCTCTGGGGCCAACGTCCTGACTTTC

size: -
V: TRBV7-6
J: TRBJ1-4
D: -
CDR3: CAGALEEHPGKLFF
DNA: TGTGCCGGGGCTCTTGAAGAGCACCCAGGAAAACTGTTTTTT

size: many
V: TRBV5-6
J: TRBJ1-2
D: -
CDR3: CASSPVDTNYGYTF
DNA: TGTGCCAGCAGCCCCGTCGACACTAACTATGGCTACACCTTC

size: -
V: TRBV4-1
J: TRBJ2-7
D: -
CDR3: CASSQIIFEDSYEQYF
DNA: TGCGCCAGCAGCCAAATTATATTCGAGGACTCCTACGAGCAGTACTTC

size: medium-sized
V: TRBV20-1
J: TRBJ1-4
D: -
CDR3: CSARVRGEKLFF
DNA: TGCAGTGCTAGAGTCAGGGGAGAAAAACTGTTTTTT

size: once
V: TRBV12-3/TRBV12-4
J: TRBJ2-3
D: -
CDR3: CASSLGRGASTDTQYF
DNA: TGTGCCAGCAGTTTAGGACGGGGGGCTAGCACAGATACGCAGTATTTT